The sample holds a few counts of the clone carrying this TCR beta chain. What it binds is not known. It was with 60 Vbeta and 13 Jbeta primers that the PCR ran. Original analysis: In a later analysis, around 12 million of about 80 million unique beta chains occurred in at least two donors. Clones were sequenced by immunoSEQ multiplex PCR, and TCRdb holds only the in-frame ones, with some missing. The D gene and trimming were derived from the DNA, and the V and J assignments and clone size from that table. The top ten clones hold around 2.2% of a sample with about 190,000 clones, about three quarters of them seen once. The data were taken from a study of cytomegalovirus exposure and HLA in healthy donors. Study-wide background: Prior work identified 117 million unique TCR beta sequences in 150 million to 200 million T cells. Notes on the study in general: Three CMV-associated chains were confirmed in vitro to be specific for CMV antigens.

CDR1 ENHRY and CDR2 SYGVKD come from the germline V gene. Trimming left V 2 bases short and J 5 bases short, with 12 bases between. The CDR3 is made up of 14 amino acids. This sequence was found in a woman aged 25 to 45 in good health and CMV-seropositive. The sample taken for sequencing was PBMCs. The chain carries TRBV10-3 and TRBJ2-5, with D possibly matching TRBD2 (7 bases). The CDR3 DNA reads TGTGCCATCAGTGAGACAGGGCGGGGGGAGACCCAGTACTTC. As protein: CAISETGRGETQYF.